The clone carrying this TCR beta chain was observed at least ten times. Its antigen is not identified. Making the TCR beta libraries involved quantitative 5'-RACE with molecular barcodes. TCRdb itself ran the 5' RACE reads through MiXCR, one entry per CDR3 protein. The table shows 200,000 to 250,000 distinct CDR3 sequences, with 20% to 30% occurring only once. This record comes from a study of CD8 T cells in ankylosing spondylitis. Overall study findings and caveats: Seemingly distinctive of ankylosing spondylitis blood was a TCR beta motif formed by eight highly homologous variants. CD8+ disease-linked clones were present at relatively low frequencies in blood.

CDR1 SGDLS and CDR2 YYNGEE come from the germline V gene. V lost 4 bases to trimming and J lost 0 bases, with 8 bases between them. The CDR3 is 14 amino acids. Sequenced sample: blood, either unsorted or a sorted T cell fraction (not recorded which). The TCR sequence derives from a male donor with ankylosing spondylitis or in good health (not recorded which). This chain uses TRBV9 with TRBJ2-1; D not resolved. The CDR3, as DNA: TGTGCCAGCAGCACTCAAGCCTCCTACAATGAGCAGTTCTTC. It specifies CASSTQASYNEQFF.